The clone carrying this TCR beta chain has at least ten counts. As yet, its antigen is unknown. The CDR3 runs 16 residues. V shed 3 bases, J shed 3 bases, and the junction held 8 bases outside the gene matches. RNA transcripts gave rise to amplified TCR beta CDR3 regions. During a first-round RT-PCR of the TCR CDR3, the HTBI primer set was used. Using its own MiXCR run on the multiplex PCR reads, TCRdb lists one record per CDR3 protein. The sample has over 500,000 distinct CDR3 sequences; 14% are singletons. This entry is derived from a study of T cells in Graves' hyperthyroidism and ophthalmopathy. Study background: Sampling of peripheral blood happened at initial diagnosis, prior to any treatment. Regarding the study as a whole: Separation of ophthalmopathy from stable hyperthyroidism was achieved by a 13 V-J model.

Stable disease denoted Graves' hyperthyroidism without ophthalmopathy progression within 18 months. PBMCs came from around 10 ml fresh peripheral blood. Sequencing was performed on blood. This chain uses TRBV12-3 or TRBV12-4 with TRBJ2-7; 10 bases agree with TRBD1. The source is a woman aged 40 to 50 with Graves' hyperthyroidism. CDR3 sequence (DNA): TGTGCCAGCAGTTTCGGGACAGGGGATCTCTTCTACGAGCAGTACTTC. Amino acids: CASSFGTGDLFYEQYF.